This record concerns one T cell receptor (beta chain) sequence. Sequenced by immunoSEQ multiplex PCR; TCRdb stores in-frame clones only, minus some. Among around 190,000 clones listed, around nine tenths were seen once. The data derive from a study of control samples from healthy donors and cancer patients. The ends were cut back, 2 bases at V and 2 bases at J, with 6 bases in the middle. CDR3 length: 13 residues. Germline CDR1 reads SNHLY; CDR2 reads FYNNEI. Sequencing used blood. The sequence derives from a man younger than 45 in good health. The rearrangement links TRBV2 to TRBJ1-2; no firm D call. The CDR3 nucleotides read TGTGCCAGCAGTGAATCCCCGAACTATGGCTACACCTTC. Its protein product is CASSESPNYGYTF.